This T cell receptor beta chain was sequenced during a study of human thymus T cells. The junction had 6 bases not matched to a gene; V was cut back by 5 bases and J by 3 bases. CDR3 size: 16 residues. Germline V CDR1 and CDR2: SGHRS, YFSETQ. During corrective heart surgery, resections were taken, and the thymus tissue came from them. TCRdb's table, derived via immunoSEQ multiplex PCR, lists solely in-frame clones and lacks some. The sample has around 130,000 clones; around 94% are singletons. This chain uses TRBV5-1 with TRBJ2-3, with 13 bases identical to TRBD2. This TCR came from a boy younger than two with a congenital heart defect but otherwise immunologically healthy. The specimen was thymus tissue. In DNA, the CDR3 is TGCGCCAGCAGGCGCGGACTAGCGGGGGCAACAGATACGCAGTATTTT. Translated, it gives CASRRGLAGATDTQYF.